The 32 T cell receptor beta chains reported below all come from one sample, sequenced in a study of T cell clonotyping in hematopoietic cell transplantation. Clones were sequenced by immunoSEQ multiplex PCR, and TCRdb holds only the in-frame ones, with some missing. The sample gives fewer than 8,000 clones, nearly 98% of which show up once; 15% is in the top ten. Sample time point: recipient sample about 28 days before transplant, after cytoreduction. The source was peripheral blood mononuclear cells, collected before stem cell transplant. The receptors shown here come from a man between 65 and 79 years old with acute myeloid leukemia. Some clones in this sample may be carry-over from other donors' samples.

The V and J genes are TRBV7-9 and TRBJ2-2; 7 bases match TRBD1. The junction had 9 bases not matched to a gene; V was cut back by 5 bases and J by 0 bases. Germline V gene data show CDR1 as SEHNR and CDR2 as FQNEAQ (reference sequence). The CDR3 spans 17 residues. The CDR3 DNA sequence: TGTGCCAGCAGCCCGCACCGGGACAGCCCGAACACCGGGGAGCTGTTTTTT. The encoded protein is CASSPHRDSPNTGELFF.

The chain joins TRBV6-6 to TRBJ1-1; D perhaps matches TRBD1 (5 bases). Trimming cost V 5 bases and J 5 bases, with 15 bases left between them. Germline CDR1 and CDR2: MNHNY and SVGAGI (reference sequence). This CDR3 contains 14 residues. The CDR3 protein is CASSPRSRGTEAFF. In DNA, the CDR3 is TGTGCCAGCAGTCCACGGTCTCGGGGGACTGAAGCTTTCTTT.

This clone was counted once. The chain couples TRBV5-4 to TRBJ2-7; tentative D call: TRBD1 (5 bases). The V and J ends lost 5 bases and 0 bases respectively, with 6 bases between them. Germline lookup yields CDR1 SGHNT and CDR2 YYREEE (reference sequence). The CDR3 has 12 amino acids. Here the CDR3 reads CASRGDSYEQYF. The CDR3, as DNA: TGTGCCAGCAGAGGGGACTCCTACGAGCAGTACTTC.

The V gene is TRBV25-1, the J gene TRBJ1-1; D is unclear. Per the germline V gene, CDR1 is MGHDK and CDR2 is SYGVNS. The CDR3 is made up of 13 amino acids. V was pared by 6 bases and J by 2 bases, with 10 bases between. The CDR3 sequence: CASSQVFNTEAFF. CDR3 coding DNA: TGTGCCAGCAGCCAAGTATTTAACACTGAAGCTTTCTTT.

The chain employs TRBV5-6 and TRBJ1-2, with TRBD1 matching over 8 bases. Germline loops: CDR1 SGHDT, CDR2 YYEEEE. There are 16 residues in the CDR3. The V segment lost 7 bases and the J segment 5 bases; nucleotides outside the gene matches: 16. CDR3 nucleotide sequence: TGTGCCAGCCTCAAGAGGGGACAGGTTTCGGTTTATGGCTACACCTTC. This sequence encodes CASLKRGQVSVYGYTF.

The rearrangement links TRBV7-3 to TRBJ2-2; D gene unclear. The V end was cut by 4 bases, the J end by 5 bases, with 8 bases between. This CDR3 is 13 amino acids long. The V gene's germline CDR1 is SGHTA and CDR2 FQGTGA. The CDR3 nucleotides read TGTGCCAGCAGCTCCAGGATGACCGGGGAGCTGTTTTTT. Its translation: CASSSRMTGELFF.

The genes are TRBV29-1 and TRBJ1-2; D not certain. Trimming took off 3 bases at V and 2 bases at J, with 4 bases between the two ends. The CDR3 covers 11 residues. Germline assignment: CDR1 SQVTM and CDR2 ANQGSEA. The CDR3 reads CSVDRNYGYTF. As DNA, the CDR3 is TGCAGCGTTGACCGGAACTATGGCTACACCTTC.

The chain has TRBV7-2 and TRBJ1-1; D perhaps matches TRBD1 (6 bases). CDR3 length: 11 residues. Trimming took off 5 bases at V and 11 bases at J, with 12 bases between the two ends. Germline V gives CDR1 SGHTA, CDR2 FQGNSA. This CDR3 reads CASSQGTGAFF. The CDR3 DNA reads TGTGCCAGCAGCCAGGGGACTGGGGCTTTCTTT.

The chain links TRBV5-1 to TRBJ1-6; D not resolved. The ends were cut back, 0 bases at V and 8 bases at J, with 12 bases in the middle. The germline gives CDR1 SGHRS, CDR2 YFSETQ. The CDR3 runs 15 residues. The chain's CDR3 is CASSLAIGIYSPLHF. CDR3 nucleotides: TGCGCCAGCAGCTTGGCCATTGGGATATATTCACCCCTCCACTTT.

The chain employs TRBV6-5 and TRBJ1-2; D is perhaps TRBD1 (5 bases). Germline V gives CDR1 MNHEY, CDR2 SVGAGI. This CDR3 has 14 residues. Trimming cost V 6 bases and J 0 bases, with 11 bases left between them. The CDR3 sequence is CASRNTGANYGYTF. Here the CDR3 DNA reads TGTGCCAGCAGAAATACAGGAGCTAACTATGGCTACACCTTC.

The chain uses TRBV6-5 and TRBJ2-5, with 7 bases identical to TRBD1. The ends lost 7 bases at V and 4 bases at J; junction bases unmatched: 9. The V gene's germline CDR1 is MNHEY and CDR2 SVGAGI. The length of the CDR3 is 14 residues. The CDR3 region has the DNA TGTGCCAGCACCTTGGACAGGACTGGAGAGACCCAGTACTTC. As protein: CASTLDRTGETQYF.

The chain employs TRBV7-2 and TRBJ1-5; D is possibly TRBD1 (6 bases). V lost 2 bases to trimming and J lost 4 bases, with 9 bases between them. The length of the CDR3 is 14 residues. Germline V gene lookup returns CDR1 SGHTA and CDR2 FQGNSA. CDR3: CASSLWGANQPQHF. In nucleotides, the CDR3 is TGTGCCAGCAGCTTATGGGGGGCGAATCAGCCCCAGCATTTT.

This chain joins TRBV6-5 and TRBJ2-5; 7 bases are shared with TRBD1. Germline CDR1 is MNHEY and CDR2 is SVGAGI. This CDR3 has 14 residues. J lost 1 base, V lost 4 bases, and 3 bases had no gene match. The CDR3 sequence: CASSFYRGQETQYF. The CDR3 region has the DNA TGTGCCAGCAGTTTTTACAGGGGCCAAGAGACCCAGTACTTC.

The V gene is TRBV6-6, the J gene TRBJ1-2; 10 bases line up with TRBD1. CDR1 MNHNY and CDR2 SVGAGI come from the germline V gene (reference sequence). This CDR3 is built from 16 residues. After removal of 0 bases from V and 5 bases from J, the junction contained 6 bases not matched to a gene. CDR3 coding DNA: TGTGCCAGCAGTTACTCCGGCGAGGACAGGGGGTATGGCTACACCTTC. It specifies CASSYSGEDRGYGYTF.

The V and J genes are TRBV9 and TRBJ1-2; TRBD1 might be the D (5 bases). V was pared by 0 bases and J by 7 bases, with 10 bases between. The germline V gene has CDR1 SGDLS and CDR2 YYNGEE. The CDR3 spans 13 residues. CDR3 DNA sequence: TGTGCCAGCAGCGTAGACCCGGACATTGGCTACACCTTC. Its translation: CASSVDPDIGYTF. The variable domain in full, completed from reference TRBV9 and TRBJ1-2, reads DSGVTQTPKHLITATGQRVTLRCSPRSGDLSVYWYQQSLDQGLQFLIQYYNGEERAKGNILERFSAQQFPDLHSELNLSSLELGDSALYFCASSVDPDIGYTFGSGTRLTVV.

The V gene is TRBV10-3, the J gene TRBJ1-1, with 8 bases matching TRBD1. Germline assignment: CDR1 ENHRY and CDR2 SYGVKD. The ends lost 5 bases at V and 2 bases at J; junction bases unmatched: 4. The CDR3 consists of 14 residues. Here the CDR3 DNA reads TGTGCCATCAGTCCGACAGGGGCTAACACTGAAGCTTTCTTT. This translates into CAISPTGANTEAFF.

Details on this clone: One junction end does not reproduce the germline sequence, and a read error may be involved. The genes are TRBV10-2 and TRBJ2-2; D perhaps matches TRBD1 (6 bases). This CDR3 is 12 amino acids long. Germline assignment: CDR1 WSHSY and CDR2 SAAADI. The CDR3 region is CASNEGAGELFF. DNA for the CDR3: TGCGCCAGCAATGAGGGGGCCGGGGAGCTGTTTTTT.

This chain connects TRBV25-1 to TRBJ1-1, with D perhaps TRBD1 (6 bases). This CDR3 is built from 12 residues. CDR1 MGHDK and CDR2 SYGVNS come from the germline V gene. Trimming left V 7 bases short and J 8 bases short, with 14 bases between. The CDR3 DNA is TGTGCCAGCATCGGACAGCGCGAAGAAGCTTTCTTT. Translated: CASIGQREEAFF.

The chain couples TRBV29-1 to TRBJ1-4; D possibly corresponds to TRBD1 (5 bases). V shed 7 bases and J shed 11 bases, with 20 bases lying between them. Germline V gives CDR1 SQVTM, CDR2 ANQGSEA. CDR3 size: 13 residues. CDR3 loop: CSAWKQDGAKLFF. As DNA, the CDR3 is TGCAGCGCATGGAAACAGGATGGTGCGAAACTGTTTTTT.

The chain couples TRBV5-1 to TRBJ2-7; 7 nucleotides align to TRBD1. The CDR3 covers 14 residues. Germline values: CDR1 SGHRS, CDR2 YFSETQ. With V trimmed by 4 bases and J by 1 base, 5 bases remained unmatched. CDR3 DNA sequence: TGCGCCAGCAGCACCGGGACAGTATCCTACGAGCAGTACTTC. Amino acid sequence: CASSTGTVSYEQYF. The full variable domain, in which reference TRBV5-1 and TRBJ2-7 provide the parts outside the CDR3, is KAGVTQTPRYLIKTRGQQVTLSCSPISGHRSVSWYQQTPGQGLQFLFEYFSETQRNKGNFPGRFSGRQFSNSRSEMNVSTLELGDSALYLCASSTGTVSYEQYFGPGTRLTVT.

The chain employs TRBV7-2 and TRBJ1-3; no definite D call. V was shortened by 2 bases and J by 0 bases, with 8 bases between the two germline ends. CDR1 and CDR2 from the germline V gene are SGHTA and FQGNSA. The CDR3 has 15 amino acids. The CDR3 protein is CASSLSALSGNTIYF. In DNA form, the CDR3 reads TGTGCCAGCAGCTTATCGGCCCTCTCTGGAAACACCATATATTTT.

V is TRBV10-3 and J is TRBJ1-5; 7 bases fit TRBD1. The germline CDR1 and CDR2 sequences are ENHRY and SYGVKD. This CDR3 has 13 residues. J gave up 5 bases and V 4 bases, and 2 bases lay outside the gene matches. The CDR3 DNA is TGTGCCATCAGTGTAGGGGGCGATCAGCCCCAGCATTTT. Translating it yields CAISVGGDQPQHF.

The CDR3 DNA reads as TGTGCCAGCCCGAGGGTAGGAGGACAGGGACGTTGGACCGGGGAGCTGTTTTTT. As protein: CASPRVGGQGRWTGELFF. This chain joins TRBV2 and TRBJ2-2; 8 bases map to TRBD1. The junction had 19 bases not matched to a gene; V was cut back by 8 bases and J by 5 bases. The CDR3 has 18 amino acids. Germline V gene data show CDR1 as SNHLY and CDR2 as FYNNEI.

The rearrangement links TRBV9 to TRBJ1-1; possibly TRBD1 for D (6 bases). Deletions cut 0 bases from V and 7 bases from J, with 13 bases between. Looked up from germline, CDR1 is SGDLS and CDR2 is YYNGEE. The CDR3 is made up of 14 amino acids. The CDR3 DNA follows: TGTGCCAGCAGCGTAGGGGAGGGGGGCAATGAAGCTTTCTTT. Its protein product is CASSVGEGGNEAFF.

The chain carries TRBV7-3 and TRBJ2-1, with 8 positions matching TRBD2. V lost 3 bases and J lost 5; bases outside the gene matches: 6. Germline V gene lookup returns CDR1 SGHTA and CDR2 FQGTGA. CDR3 length equals 15 residues. The CDR3 reads CASSLLGTSDNEQFF. The DNA for the CDR3 is TGTGCCAGCAGCTTGCTGGGGACTAGTGACAATGAGCAGTTCTTC.

The chain couples TRBV4-2 to TRBJ2-5; 9 positions match TRBD2. CDR1 and CDR2 from the germline V gene are LGHNA and YNFKEQ. CDR3 size: 16 residues. The trim removed 3 bases at V and 4 bases at J, leaving 9 bases unmatched. CDR3 bases: TGTGCCAGCAGCCAGGGGGGTAGCGGGAGTGGAGAGACCCAGTACTTC. It yields the protein CASSQGGSGSGETQYF.

The chain carries TRBV7-6 and TRBJ1-1, with D unclear. V gave up 2 bases and J gave up 1 base, with 5 bases separating them. Germline CDR1 reads SGHVS; CDR2 reads FNYEAQ. This CDR3 is 13 amino acids long. The CDR3 nucleotides read TGTGCCAGCAGCTTATCAGCGAACACTGAAGCTTTCTTT. It encodes CASSLSANTEAFF.

CDR3 in amino acids: CASGPGTGGYSNQPQHF. CDR3 nucleotides: TGTGCTAGTGGGCCTGGGACAGGGGGCTATAGCAATCAGCCCCAGCATTTT. The chain uses TRBV12-5 and TRBJ1-5, with 12 bases identical to TRBD1. The CDR3 loop spans 17 amino acids. V gave up 6 bases and J gave up 0 bases; unmatched junction bases: 6. Germline assignment: CDR1 LGHNT and CDR2 FRNRAP.

The genes are TRBV28 and TRBJ1-2; 10 bases are a match to TRBD1. Trimming removed 5 bases from V and 4 bases from J; junction bases left unmatched: 7. CDR3 size: 15 residues. Germline assignment: CDR1 MDHEN and CDR2 SYDVKM. The CDR3 spells CASSTTGGIIYGYTF. In nucleotides, the CDR3 is TGTGCCAGCAGTACGACAGGGGGCATTATCTATGGCTACACCTTC.

The chain uses TRBV19 and TRBJ1-6, with 9 bases fitting TRBD1. Germline CDR1 LNHDA, CDR2 SQIVND (reference sequence). Trimming removed 4 bases from V and 8 bases from J; junction bases left unmatched: 6. The CDR3 is 15 amino acids. The CDR3 here is CASSTFDRGDSPLHF. As DNA, the CDR3 is TGTGCCAGTAGTACCTTCGACAGGGGGGATTCACCCCTCCACTTT.

This clone was counted a single time. The V and J genes are TRBV6-1 and TRBJ2-7; D call uncertain. Germline assignment: CDR1 MNHNS and CDR2 SASEGT. V was cut by 0 bases and J by 3 bases, with 15 bases left in between. This CDR3 has 16 amino acids. This chain's CDR3 is CASSEASVGSGYEQYF. DNA of the CDR3: TGTGCCAGCAGTGAAGCTAGTGTCGGGTCGGGCTACGAGCAGTACTTC.

The chain couples TRBV19 to TRBJ1-1, with D hard to call. Germline CDR1 reads LNHDA; CDR2 reads SQIVND (reference sequence). This CDR3 has 11 amino acids. CDR3: CVVLGWDEAFF. CDR3 DNA: TGTGTCGTTTTAGGTTGGGATGAAGCTTTCTTT. The whole variable domain, remainder taken from reference TRBV19 and TRBJ1-1, is DGGITQSPKYLFRKEGQNVTLSCEQNLNHDAMYWYRQDPGQGLRLIYYSQIVNDFQKGDIAEGYSVSREKKESFPLTVTSAQKNPTAFYLCVVLGWDEAFFGQGTRLTVV.